Listed below are T cell receptor beta chains from one sample, sequenced in a study of T cell clones after liver transplantation. Generated by immunoSEQ multiplex PCR, the TCRdb table keeps only in-frame clones and is missing some. The data contain tens of thousands of clones, about 70% of them singletons. The source material was CD4+ T cells from blood, sampled at the 22-month timepoint. The receptors stem from a human patient who received a liver transplant. A subset of T cells may come from the graft donor. CDR3s include the opening cysteine and the closing phenylalanine or tryptophan. D genes are given only for firm matches.

J,V,length,D,CDR3
TRBJ2-7,TRBV11-3,13,-,CASSPGSQREQYF
TRBJ2-3,TRBV18,17,TRBD2,CASSPVSAGGQQDTQYF
TRBJ1-2,TRBV6-5,14,TRBD1,CASSQDRVGYGYTF
TRBJ2-3,TRBV7-2,15,-,CASSSQWKKRNTQYF
TRBJ1-2,TRBV19,16,TRBD1,CASTADRGLLGYGYTF
TRBJ2-7,TRBV6-5,15,-,CASSYSGRRAYEQYF
TRBJ2-3,TRBV9,14,TRBD2,CASSAGLAVDTQYF
TRBJ2-7,TRBV2,12,-,CASSSISYEQYF
TRBJ1-6,TRBV11-2,14,-,CASSPGRGNSPLHF
TRBJ2-7,TRBV7-9,12,-,CASSLGSYEQYF
TRBJ2-5,TRBV9,12,-,CASSGSEETQYF
TRBJ2-3,TRBV5-1,14,-,CASSLTASTDTQYF
TRBJ2-7,TRBV6-5,14,TRBD2,CASSQAGGAYEQYF
TRBJ1-5,TRBV4-1,18,-,CASSQEGVGAASNQPQHF
TRBJ2-7,TRBV9,14,-,CASSPRQDSYEQYF
TRBJ1-4,TRBV28,17,-,CASSSTAQGLLGEKLFF
TRBJ2-2,TRBV5-6,16,TRBD1,CASSYWTGGDTGELFF
TRBJ2-7,TRBV6-5,14,TRBD1,CASSQGQTGYEQYF
TRBJ1-1,TRBV6-6,12,-,CASKRGSTEAFF
TRBJ2-7,TRBV5-6,14,-,CASSLVPASYEQYF
TRBJ1-2,TRBV6-6,16,-,CASIPGQSPRSAGYTF
TRBJ2-7,TRBV6-1,14,TRBD1,CASRTGGIAYEQYF
TRBJ2-3,TRBV11-2,16,-,CASSLGARLPPDTQYF
TRBJ1-3,TRBV16,15,-,CASSQYSASGNTIYF
TRBJ2-2,TRBV7-8,16,-,CASSLSGTPNTGELFF
TRBJ1-1,TRBV10-3,14,-,CAIRLYGENTEAFF
TRBJ1-2,TRBV30,11,-,CAWSANYGYTF
TRBJ2-3,TRBV27,15,TRBD2,CASSTSGGYTDTQYF
TRBJ2-1,TRBV28,16,-,CASSSAAWSSYNEQFF
TRBJ1-1,TRBV6-5,12,-,CASSPRSTEAFF
TRBJ2-1,TRBV6-4,15,TRBD1,CASSLRTGARNEQFF
TRBJ1-2,TRBV10-3,12,-,CAISAGNYGYTF
TRBJ1-3,TRBV18,15,-,CASSPTTGAGNTIYF
TRBJ2-2,TRBV7-2,17,-,CASNRDPDGSNTGELFF
TRBJ2-3,TRBV5-4,16,-,CASSLGRPHGADTQYF
TRBJ1-5,TRBV6-1,12,-,CATYVNGQPQHF
TRBJ2-5,TRBV5-1,14,TRBD1,CATRDRGGQETQYF
TRBJ1-1,TRBV28,15,-,CASSPQGRLNTEAFF
TRBJ1-1,TRBV7-9,16,TRBD1,CASSFLTGQGTPEAFF
TRBJ2-7,TRBV6-1,12,-,CASSRRTDEQYF
TRBJ1-4,TRBV5-1,15,-,CASRNYLGQNEKLFF